The 16 T cell receptor beta chains in this list originate from one sample, sequenced in a study of identical twins. One entry per CDR3 protein, called by TCRdb with MiXCR from the 5' RACE reads. The sample lists around 680,000 distinct CDR3 sequences, 8.5% to 9.5% occurring once. Another study also made use of these data, one on yellow fever vaccine responses in identical twins.

Source material: PBMCs. Receptors were obtained from a woman between 18 and 29 years old in good health.

The table lists this clonotype with a count of one. This chain uses TRBV29-1 with TRBJ2-7, with 9 bases that match TRBD1. The CDR3 length is 14 residues. Germline V gene data show CDR1 as SQVTM and CDR2 as ANQGSEA. The ends lost 3 bases at V and 2 bases at J; junction bases unmatched: 5. CDR3 sequence reads: CSVDLTGGAYEQYF. Written as DNA, the CDR3 is TGCAGCGTTGACCTGACAGGGGGGGCCTACGAGCAGTACTTC.

This clonotype has a handful of counts. The chain uses TRBV27 and TRBJ1-1, with no clear D. The CDR3 consists of 15 residues. V was trimmed by 6 bases and J by 4 bases, leaving 18 bases between them. Germline V CDR1 and CDR2: MNHEY, SMNVEV (reference sequence). The CDR3 DNA is TGTGCCAGCAGACTTACTGAAGGTTGGGGCACTGAAGCTTTCTTT. It codes for CASRLTEGWGTEAFF.

Many counts were recorded for this clonotype. V gene TRBV12-3 or TRBV12-4 combines with J gene TRBJ1-1; D is perhaps TRBD1 (5 bases). V lost 3 bases and J lost 1, with 12 bases in between. This CDR3 has 15 amino acids. Written as DNA, the CDR3 is TGTGCCAGCAGTTTTGGGGGGAAGAGGAACACTGAAGCTTTCTTT. It is translated as CASSFGGKRNTEAFF.

The gene calls are TRBV6-5 and TRBJ2-7, with 9 nucleotides matching TRBD1. Losses at the gene ends were 2 bases for V and 0 bases for J; bases not matched to a gene: 5. CDR1 and CDR2 from the germline V gene are MNHEY and SVGAGI. The CDR3 extends over 16 amino acids. CDR3 region: CASSYDRGISSYEQYF. The CDR3 nucleotides read TGTGCCAGCAGTTACGACAGGGGGATCTCCTCCTACGAGCAGTACTTC.

V and J are TRBV20-1 and TRBJ2-5, with unresolved D. Trimming took 8 bases from V and 3 from J, leaving 19 bases between them. Per germline, CDR1 DFQATT and CDR2 SNEGSKA (reference sequence). The CDR3 has 14 residues. In DNA, the CDR3 is TGCAGTTATCCTATTATAGCTAGGAAAGAGACCCAGTACTTC. Translated, it gives CSYPIIARKETQYF.

This clonotype appeared a few times. This chain uses TRBV20-1 with TRBJ2-7, with D perhaps matching TRBD2 (6 bases). With 0 bases removed from V and 4 bases from J, the gap between germline ends came to 16 bases. CDR3 length: 15 residues. The V gene's germline CDR1 is DFQATT and CDR2 SNEGSKA (reference sequence). The CDR3 sequence: CSARDLSGEAYEQYF. Written as DNA, the CDR3 is TGCAGTGCTAGAGATCTGTCGGGAGAAGCATACGAGCAGTACTTC.

This clonotype has more than one count but fewer than ten. This chain connects TRBV9 to TRBJ1-3; the D gene is possibly TRBD1 (5 bases). CDR3 size: 13 residues. V was trimmed by 3 bases and J by 6 bases, leaving 10 bases between them. Per germline, CDR1 SGDLS and CDR2 YYNGEE. DNA for the CDR3: TGTGCCAGCAGCGCTGGGACGGAAAACACCATATATTTT. It is translated as CASSAGTENTIYF.

In this sample, this clonotype turned up many times. J is TRBJ1-1 and V is TRBV5-1; TRBD1 might be the D (6 bases). V was shortened by 4 bases and J by 7 bases, with 17 bases between the two germline ends. The length of the CDR3 is 14 residues. Germline CDR1 and CDR2: SGHRS and YFSETQ. The CDR3 region is CASSRNQGKDEAFF. The CDR3 bases are TGCGCCAGCAGCCGCAATCAGGGGAAAGATGAAGCTTTCTTT.

This clonotype was observed a few times. This rearrangement joins TRBV5-1 to TRBJ2-3; D not certain. Deletions cut 1 base from V and 1 base from J, with 7 bases between. The CDR3 has 14 residues. The germline V gene has CDR1 SGHRS and CDR2 YFSETQ. Here the CDR3 reads CASSLTAGTDTQYF. In DNA form, the CDR3 reads TGCGCCAGCAGCTTGACGGCGGGCACAGATACGCAGTATTTT.

The chain employs TRBV6-1 and TRBJ2-3; D is uncertain. Germline-derived CDR1 and CDR2 are MNHNS and SASEGT. V was pared by 6 bases and J by 2 bases, with 21 bases between. This CDR3 contains 17 residues. The CDR3 DNA is TGTGCCAGCAGAAAACCGACCGGCCCACAGTCCACAGATACGCAGTATTTT. Protein sequence: CASRKPTGPQSTDTQYF.

This clonotype turned up a few times. CDR3 in DNA: TGTGCCAGCAGCCAAGACAGGGGATTCGATGAGCAGTTCTTC. Translating gives CASSQDRGFDEQFF. The J gene is TRBJ2-1, the V gene TRBV14; D possibly corresponds to TRBD1 (6 bases). V was trimmed by 0 bases and J by 8 bases, leaving 11 bases between them. CDR1 is SGHDN and CDR2 is FVKESK in the germline V gene. CDR3 length equals 14 residues.

The chain joins TRBV10-3 to TRBJ2-7; D may be TRBD2 (5 bases). V lost 11 bases to trimming and J lost 3 bases, with 17 bases between them. Germline loops: CDR1 ENHRY, CDR2 SYGVKD. The CDR3 consists of 13 residues. This chain's CDR3 is CAVRLEASYEQYF. CDR3 nucleotides: TGTGCCGTCCGTTTGGAGGCGAGCTACGAGCAGTACTTC.

CDR3 nucleotide sequence: TGTGCCAGCAGCCGGGGACAAGTTAATTCACCCCTCCACTTT. Protein: CASSRGQVNSPLHF. The chain has TRBV5-6 and TRBJ1-6; D possibly corresponds to TRBD1 (6 bases). Germline CDR1 reads SGHDT; CDR2 reads YYEEEE. V lost 4 bases and J 6 bases, leaving 11 bases between the germline ends. The CDR3 spans 14 residues.

This clonotype occurred many times. V usage is TRBV12-3 or TRBV12-4 and J usage is TRBJ2-1; D assignment may be TRBD1 or TRBD2 (5 bases each). The CDR3 has 16 residues. V lost 1 base to trimming and J lost 5 bases, with 15 bases between them. The CDR3 nucleotides read TGTGCCAGCAGTTTAGGGGACGTCGGGATAGACAATGAGCAGTTCTTC. Residues: CASSLGDVGIDNEQFF.

This clonotype was observed a few times. This sequence joins TRBV6-1 and TRBJ2-3, with D hard to call. Germline lookup yields CDR1 MNHNS and CDR2 SASEGT. Deletions cut 6 bases from V and 3 bases from J, with 10 bases between. The CDR3 is 13 residues long. Here the CDR3 DNA reads TGTGCCAGCAGCCCAAAGACGACAGATACGCAGTATTTT. The encoded protein is CASSPKTTDTQYF.

The rearrangement joins TRBV7-8 to TRBJ2-7; 7 bases fit TRBD1. The V gene end was trimmed by 2 bases and the J gene end by 6 bases; junction bases not matched to a gene: 10. The CDR3 consists of 15 residues. Per germline, CDR1 SGHVS and CDR2 FQNEAQ. The CDR3 spells CASSLKRGGKFEQYF. The CDR3 DNA is TGTGCCAGCAGCTTAAAACGAGGGGGCAAGTTCGAGCAGTACTTC.